These 2 T cell receptor beta chains came from one sample sequenced in a study of cytomegalovirus exposure and HLA in healthy donors. Primers included in the PCR were 60 Vbeta and 13 Jbeta primers. Sequencing used immunoSEQ multiplex PCR; TCRdb keeps in-frame clones, though not all of them. This table holds about 130,000 clones, about 70% found once. Sequencing was performed on PBMCs. Source of these receptors: a man aged 40-50 years in good health and CMV-seronegative.

The chain has TRBV13 and TRBJ2-5, with 12 bases lining up with TRBD1. Germline CDR1 reads PRHDT; CDR2 reads FYEKMQ (reference sequence). V lost 5 bases and J lost 11; bases outside the gene matches: 15. The CDR3 spans 16 residues. The CDR3 coding sequence is TGTGCCAGCAGCAAACCGGGACAGGGGGCGTCTGATGAGCAGTACTTC. This sequence encodes CASSKPGQGASDEQYF.

This clone occurred a few times. The genes are TRBV7-3 and TRBJ2-5; the D is unclear. V was clipped by 2 bases and J by 1 base, with 11 bases between them. The CDR3 totals 15 residues. Germline V gives CDR1 SGHTA, CDR2 FQGTGA. The CDR3 sequence: CASSLYAGLQETQYF. CDR3 bases: TGTGCCAGCAGCTTATACGCAGGCCTCCAAGAGACCCAGTACTTC.